The 31 T cell receptor beta chains given below trace back to one sample, sequenced in a study of spatial heterogeneity in lung cancer. Time point indicated: sample taken at primary tumor resection. Unsorted whole RNA samples from tumor, nontumor lung or frozen PBMC were sequenced. TCRdb processed the 5' RACE reads anew with MiXCR; each CDR3 protein has one entry. The sample yields about 38,000 distinct CDR3 sequences, about 6% seen once. Specimen: PBMCs, collected at surgery. The receptors stem from a male donor with early-stage non-small cell lung cancer.

This clonotype has ten or more counts. This chain uses TRBV6-5 with TRBJ1-1; no definite D call. V shed 5 bases and J shed 6 bases, with 7 bases lying between them. Germline V lookup: CDR1 MNHEY, CDR2 SVGAGI. The CDR3 covers 11 residues. CDR3 sequence reads: CASSGPSEAFF. In nucleotides, the CDR3 is TGTGCCAGCAGTGGACCTTCTGAAGCTTTCTTT.

The chain has TRBV11-3 and TRBJ2-5, with 7 bases lining up with TRBD1. The CDR3 length is 17 residues. V dropped 4 bases and J dropped 1; count of bases not matched to a gene: 12. Germline loops: CDR1 SGHNT, CDR2 YENEEA. The CDR3: CASSSKRTGWGQETQYF. For the CDR3, the DNA is TGTGCCAGCAGCTCCAAAAGGACAGGCTGGGGCCAAGAGACCCAGTACTTC. The full variable domain, rest sourced from reference TRBV11-3 and TRBJ2-5, is EAGVVQSPRYKIIEKKQPVAFWCNPISGHNTLYWYLQNLGQGPELLIRYENEEAVDDSQLPKDRFSAERLKGVDSTLKIQPAELGDSAVYLCASSSKRTGWGQETQYFGPGTRLLVL.

As concerns this clonotype: This CDR3 is missing its conserved last phenylalanine or tryptophan, likely due to a read error. The limits of the CDR3 on the DNA are not certain, so only TCRdb's listed CDR3 is given. CDR3 amino acids: CASSLSGNLAGGSGGPSI. V is TRBV7-2 and J is TRBJ2-5; the table gives TRBD2 as D, unverified against the DNA. Germline V gene sequence: CDR1 SGHTA, CDR2 FQGNSA. Including both end residues, the CDR3 is 18 amino acids long.

This clonotype was recorded once. J is TRBJ2-7 and V is TRBV18; D gene uncertain. The ends were cut back, 4 bases at V and 5 bases at J, with 9 bases in the middle. Germline-derived CDR1 and CDR2 are KGHSH and LQKENI. The CDR3 is 12 amino acids. The DNA for the CDR3 is TGTGCCAGCTCACGACTGTCGGACGAGCAGTACTTC. It encodes CASSRLSDEQYF.

In its sample, this clonotype was seen many times. The chain employs TRBV7-9 and TRBJ2-6; D not resolved. The germline V gene encodes CDR1 SEHNR and CDR2 FQNEAQ (reference sequence). The ends were cut back, 6 bases at V and 1 base at J, with 7 bases in the middle. The CDR3 extends over 14 amino acids. CDR3 DNA: TGTGCCAGCAGGACGGGTTCTGGGGCCAACGTCCTGACTTTC. This codes for CASRTGSGANVLTF.

This clonotype was seen ten or more times. V gene TRBV20-1 combines with J gene TRBJ2-3; tentatively, D is TRBD1 (5 bases). The CDR3 is 11 residues long. Trimming removed 6 bases from V and 3 bases from J, with 7 bases in between. Germline lookup yields CDR1 DFQATT and CDR2 SNEGSKA (reference sequence). CDR3 nucleotides: TGCAGTGCGGGGCCGACAGATACGCAGTATTTT. As protein: CSAGPTDTQYF.

V gene TRBV5-1 combines with J gene TRBJ2-3, with TRBD2 matching 14 bases. Trimming at V came to 6 bases and at J to 5 bases, leaving 5 bases not matched to a gene. The CDR3 length is 15 residues. Germline-derived CDR1 and CDR2 are SGHRS and YFSETQ. The CDR3, as DNA: TGCGCCAGCAACCCGACTAGCGGGGGGGGAGATACGCAGTATTTT. Protein product: CASNPTSGGGDTQYF.

The chain employs TRBV5-6 and TRBJ2-5; 10 bases fit TRBD2. Per germline, CDR1 SGHDT and CDR2 YYEEEE. There are 15 residues in the CDR3. V trimming: 2 bases; J trimming: 2 bases; junction bases outside the gene matches: 3. CDR3: CASSFLSGGQETQYF. DNA of the CDR3: TGTGCCAGCAGCTTTCTTAGCGGGGGGCAAGAGACCCAGTACTTC.

This clonotype was counted ten times or more. The rearrangement links TRBV19 to TRBJ1-6; D unclear. This CDR3 comprises 16 residues. V lost 0 bases to trimming and J lost 6 bases, with 12 bases between them. Germline loops: CDR1 LNHDA, CDR2 SQIVND (reference sequence). DNA of the CDR3: TGTGCCAGTAGTATAGATCCTGCTGGCAGTAATTCACCCCTCCACTTT. Protein product: CASSIDPAGSNSPLHF.

This clonotype was seen at least ten times. V gene TRBV2 combines with J gene TRBJ1-6; 8 positions agree with TRBD1. CDR3 length equals 16 residues. J lost 5 bases, V lost 6 bases, and 9 bases had no gene match. Germline-derived CDR1 and CDR2 are SNHLY and FYNNEI. In DNA form, the CDR3 reads TGTGCCAGCAGACCTAGACAGGGGCGGAATAATTCACCCCTCCACTTT. Amino acid sequence: CASRPRQGRNNSPLHF.

Comment on this clonotype: A much larger clone sits a single nucleotide away, making a read error possible. The V gene is TRBV5-1, the J gene TRBJ1-2; D may be TRBD1 (6 bases). CDR1 and CDR2 (germline): SGHRS, YFSETQ. The CDR3 totals 15 residues. In DNA form, the CDR3 reads TGCGCCAGCAGCCTGGGACAAAGGGACGGGTATGGCTACATCTTC. Translated, it gives CASSLGQRDGYGYIF. Full variable domain (outside the CDR3, taken from reference TRBV5-1 and TRBJ1-2): KAGVTQTPRYLIKTRGQQVTLSCSPISGHRSVSWYQQTPGQGLQFLFEYFSETQRNKGNFPGRFSGRQFSNSRSEMNVSTLELGDSALYLCASSLGQRDGYGYIFGSGTRLTVV.

J is TRBJ2-7 and V is TRBV28, with 7 nucleotides matching TRBD1. CDR3 length: 15 amino acids. V dropped 7 bases and J dropped 1; count of bases not matched to a gene: 10. Germline V CDR1 and CDR2: MDHEN, SYDVKM. CDR3 region: CASTPRQGISYEQYF. The CDR3 region has the DNA TGTGCCAGCACCCCCCGACAGGGCATTTCCTACGAGCAGTACTTC.

This clonotype was counted a few times. This chain links TRBV5-1 with TRBJ1-1; unclear D gene. Germline V gene sequence: CDR1 SGHRS, CDR2 YFSETQ. Trimming pared 2 bases from V and 4 bases from J, leaving 15 bases between. The CDR3 totals 15 residues. The CDR3 sequence: CASSFNPAGSTEAFF. CDR3 DNA sequence: TGCGCCAGCAGCTTTAACCCCGCCGGGTCCACTGAAGCTTTCTTT.

This chain joins TRBV7-8 and TRBJ1-1; D remains ambiguous. Germline assignment: CDR1 SGHVS and CDR2 FQNEAQ. The length of the CDR3 is 14 residues. V gave up 5 bases and J gave up 7 bases, with 17 bases separating them. This CDR3 is CASSPRVIVYEAFF. CDR3 nucleotide sequence: TGTGCCAGCAGCCCGAGGGTCATTGTCTATGAAGCTTTCTTT. Using reference TRBV7-8 and TRBJ1-1 for the parts outside the CDR3, the full variable domain is GAGVSQSPRYKVAKRGQDVALRCDPISGHVSLFWYQQALGQGPEFLTYFQNEAQLDKSGLPSDRFFAERPEGSVSTLKIQRTQQEDSAVYLCASSPRVIVYEAFFGQGTRLTVV.

This clonotype came up a few times. V usage is TRBV5-1 and J usage is TRBJ2-3; 10 nucleotides line up with TRBD1. Germline CDR1 is SGHRS and CDR2 is YFSETQ. The CDR3 loop spans 15 amino acids. V shed 6 bases, J shed 1 base, and the junction held 5 bases outside the gene matches. DNA of the CDR3: TGCGCCAGCACTACCGGGACAGGGGGCACAGATACGCAGTATTTT. It specifies CASTTGTGGTDTQYF.

V and J are TRBV20-1 and TRBJ1-1, with D unclear. Germline CDR1 DFQATT, CDR2 SNEGSKA (reference sequence). The CDR3 contains 13 residues. V was clipped by 2 bases and J by 3 bases, with 10 bases between them. CDR3 coding DNA: TGCAGTGCTAGACCGGACTCCTACACTGAAGCTTTCTTT. Its translation: CSARPDSYTEAFF.

This clonotype showed up just a few times. This sequence joins TRBV2 and TRBJ2-7; 9 bases agree with TRBD1. There are 15 residues in the CDR3. Trimming took 6 bases from V and 0 from J; bases not matched to a gene: 6. CDR1 is SNHLY and CDR2 is FYNNEI in the germline V gene. CDR3 DNA sequence: TGTGCCAGCAGGGGACAGGGAAGGAGCTCCTACGAGCAGTACTTC. As protein: CASRGQGRSSYEQYF.

This clonotype was detected ten times or more. This sequence joins TRBV7-2 and TRBJ1-1; D gene ambiguous. V was pared by 3 bases and J by 0 bases, with 8 bases between. The CDR3 has 14 amino acids. Germline V gene data show CDR1 as SGHTA and CDR2 as FQGNSA. The CDR3 region is CASSFSEMNTEAFF. DNA of the CDR3: TGTGCCAGCAGCTTTTCAGAGATGAACACTGAAGCTTTCTTT.

Points on this clonotype: A much larger clone differs from this one at a single base, so this may be a read error. This rearrangement joins TRBV7-9 to TRBJ2-2, with 14 bases fitting TRBD2. The germline CDR1 and CDR2 sequences are SEHNR and FQNEAQ (reference sequence). The CDR3 is 16 amino acids. Trimming at V came to 5 bases and at J to 4 bases, leaving 3 bases not matched to a gene. CDR3 region: CASSRGLAGGTGELFF. CDR3 DNA sequence: TGTGCCAGCAGCCGCGGACTAGCGGGGGGCACCGGGGAGCTGTTTTTT.

This clonotype was found a few times. The V and J genes are TRBV6-6 and TRBJ1-5, with D maybe TRBD1 (6 bases). Germline V lookup: CDR1 MNHNY, CDR2 SVGAGI (reference sequence). With 2 bases removed from V and 6 bases from J, the gap between germline ends came to 14 bases. The CDR3 length is 15 residues. This CDR3 is CASSYTGGDGQPQHF. The CDR3, as DNA: TGTGCCAGCAGTTACACGGGGGGCGACGGTCAGCCCCAGCATTTT.

This clonotype has ten or more counts. The chain uses TRBV13 and TRBJ2-3, with D perhaps assigned TRBD1 or TRBD2 (5 bases each). V lost 1 base, J lost 8 bases, and 13 bases lay in between. CDR1 and CDR2 (germline): PRHDT, FYEKMQ (reference sequence). The CDR3 is made up of 14 amino acids. The CDR3 spells CASSLVGTGGTQYF. The CDR3, as DNA: TGTGCCAGCAGCTTAGTAGGGACCGGTGGTACGCAGTATTTT.

Many counts were recorded for this clonotype. The rearrangement links TRBV5-4 to TRBJ2-2; 8 nucleotides agree with TRBD2. V shed 6 bases and J 4 bases; nucleotides not matched to a gene: 17. Germline values: CDR1 SGHNT, CDR2 YYREEE (reference sequence). CDR3 length: 18 amino acids. This CDR3 is CASTLRGTSGTRTGELFF. The CDR3 bases are TGTGCCAGCACCCTCCGGGGAACTAGCGGAACCCGCACCGGGGAGCTGTTTTTT.

This clonotype came up many times. The J gene is TRBJ1-1, the V gene TRBV5-4; no firm D call. This CDR3 contains 13 residues. Germline lookup yields CDR1 SGHNT and CDR2 YYREEE (reference sequence). V lost 1 base and J lost 4, with 8 bases in between. For the CDR3, the DNA is TGTGCCAGCAGCTTGCGAGAGGGCACTGAAGCTTTCTTT. Amino acids: CASSLREGTEAFF. The full variable domain, in which reference TRBV5-4 and TRBJ1-1 provide the parts outside the CDR3, is ETGVTQSPTHLIKTRGQQVTLRCSSQSGHNTVSWYQQALGQGPQFIFQYYREEENGRGNFPPRFSGLQFPNYSSELNVNALELDDSALYLCASSLREGTEAFFGQGTRLTVV.

The genes are TRBV28 and TRBJ1-1, with 7 bases that match TRBD1. Germline V lookup: CDR1 MDHEN, CDR2 SYDVKM. V was pared by 5 bases and J by 3 bases, with 6 bases of the junction left unmatched. The length of the CDR3 is 14 residues. DNA for the CDR3: TGTGCCAGCAGTGCGCTGACAGGGTACACTGAAGCTTTCTTT. It codes for CASSALTGYTEAFF.

The chain couples TRBV4-2 to TRBJ1-4; D unclear. V shed 0 bases and J shed 7 bases, with 6 bases lying between them. This CDR3 has 13 amino acids. Per germline, CDR1 LGHNA and CDR2 YNFKEQ. The CDR3 DNA follows: TGTGCCAGCAGCCAAGATCTTTCTGAAAAACTGTTTTTT. It yields the protein CASSQDLSEKLFF.

The sample holds many counts of this clonotype. The chain links TRBV12-3 or TRBV12-4 to TRBJ2-5, with TRBD2 as a possible D gene (6 bases). The CDR3 runs to 15 residues. V was cut by 6 bases and J by 5 bases, with 19 bases left in between. The CDR3 DNA sequence: TGTGCCAGCAGCCCCATGCGCGGCGGGGAGGAGACCCAGTACTTC. This codes for CASSPMRGGEETQYF.

The chain has TRBV5-4 and TRBJ2-1; 12 bases match TRBD2. CDR1 SGHNT and CDR2 YYREEE come from the germline V gene (reference sequence). This CDR3 spans 15 amino acids. J was trimmed by 7 bases and V by 5 bases; bases with no gene match: 7. CDR3 protein: CASRTGLAGRNEQFF. CDR3 bases: TGTGCCAGCAGAACCGGACTAGCGGGGCGAAATGAGCAGTTCTTC. The full variable domain, rest sourced from reference TRBV5-4 and TRBJ2-1, is ETGVTQSPTHLIKTRGQQVTLRCSSQSGHNTVSWYQQALGQGPQFIFQYYREEENGRGNFPPRFSGLQFPNYSSELNVNALELDDSALYLCASRTGLAGRNEQFFGPGTRLTVL.

This clonotype was detected many times. The chain links TRBV6-5 to TRBJ2-4, with TRBD2 as a possible D gene (6 bases). Germline V CDR1 and CDR2: MNHEY, SVGAGI. V was pared by 5 bases and J by 11 bases, with 13 bases between. The CDR3 loop spans 12 amino acids. The CDR3 coding sequence is TGTGCCAGCAGTCACCCAGGAGGGCTTCAGTACTTC. Its translation is CASSHPGGLQYF.

To note about this clonotype: This may be a read error: a much more frequent sequence differs by one nucleotide. The chain joins TRBV7-8 to TRBJ1-2; 8 nucleotides align to TRBD1. CDR3 length: 15 residues. Germline V lookup: CDR1 SGHVS, CDR2 FQNEAQ. The CDR3 here is CSSTSPRQGTYGYTF. The CDR3 DNA follows: TGTTCCAGCACCTCCCCAAGACAGGGGACTTATGGCTACACCTTC.

This clonotype was counted many times. The J gene is TRBJ2-7, the V gene TRBV7-2, with 11 bases that match TRBD1. Unmatched junction bases numbered 12, after V lost 5 bases and J lost 0 bases. Germline lookup yields CDR1 SGHTA and CDR2 FQGNSA. The CDR3 has 18 residues. CDR3 in amino acids: CASSPRAPGTGGSYEQYF. The CDR3 nucleotides are TGTGCCAGCAGCCCGCGTGCCCCCGGGACAGGGGGCTCCTACGAGCAGTACTTC.

This clonotype was observed at least ten times. In DNA, the CDR3 is TGTGCCAGCAGCCAAGGGCGGAGGGAAAAAAACATTCAGTACTTC. Protein product: CASSQGRREKNIQYF. V and J are TRBV14 and TRBJ2-4; possible D gene TRBD2, 6 bases. Germline V gene lookup returns CDR1 SGHDN and CDR2 FVKESK. CDR3 length: 15 amino acids. Between the trimmed V and J ends, which lost 1 base and 4 bases, there was a span of 11 bases. Full variable domain (remainder filled in from reference TRBV14 and TRBJ2-4): EAGVTQFPSHSVIEKGQTVTLRCDPISGHDNLYWYRRVMGKEIKFLLHFVKESKQDESGMPNNRFLAERTGGTYSTLKVQPAELEDSGVYFCASSQGRREKNIQYFGAGTRLSVL.